The 32 T cell receptor beta chains presented below share a single source sample, sequenced in a study of cytomegalovirus exposure and HLA in healthy donors (dated by TCRdb to the late 2010s). The library relied on the immunoSEQ multiplex PCR assay. The multiplex PCR relied on a mix of 60 forward primers for TCR Vbeta segments and 13 reverse primers for TCR Jbeta segments. TCRdb re-hosts the immuneACCESS table, in-frame sequences only. Its copies lack some clones; in the studies checked, an unresolved V gene accounts for under half of them, and the cause for the rest is not known. This sample is represented by roughly 77,000 clones; less than 80% of them were singletons. 12% of the sample is held by the ten biggest clonotypes. Input material: PBMCs. Receptor source: a woman aged 40 to 50 in good health and CMV-seropositive.

The chain has TRBV19 and TRBJ1-3, with TRBD1 identical over 7 bases. The CDR3 extends over 14 amino acids. In germline, CDR1 is LNHDA, CDR2 SQIVND (reference sequence). V gave up 5 bases and J gave up 4 bases; unmatched junction bases: 5. The CDR3 loop is CASSDRVGGNTIYF. The DNA for the CDR3 is TGTGCCAGTAGTGACAGGGTCGGAGGAAACACCATATATTTT.

This clone was counted between two and nine times. This chain links TRBV5-6 with TRBJ2-7, with 7 nucleotides matching TRBD1. CDR1 and CDR2 (germline): SGHDT, YYEEEE. Unmatched junction bases numbered 6, after V lost 3 bases and J lost 3 bases. The CDR3 has 14 amino acids. The CDR3 nucleotides are TGTGCCAGCAGCTGGGCAGGGGGATTCTACGAGCAGTACTTC. Its translation is CASSWAGGFYEQYF.

This chain uses TRBV4-1 with TRBJ2-7, with D perhaps TRBD1 (5 bases). Per germline, CDR1 MGHRA and CDR2 YSYEKL. This CDR3 spans 16 amino acids. V lost 0 bases, J lost 3 bases, and 15 bases lay in between. The CDR3 DNA follows: TGCGCCAGCAGCCAAGATCAGGGAATGGGTATCTACGAGCAGTACTTC. The encoded protein is CASSQDQGMGIYEQYF.

The V call is TRBV5-1, the J call TRBJ2-1; D remains ambiguous. Germline CDR1 reads SGHRS; CDR2 reads YFSETQ. V was pared by 3 bases and J by 6 bases, with 13 bases between. The CDR3 is 14 amino acids. The CDR3: CASSSILFSNEQFF. The CDR3 DNA is TGCGCCAGCAGCTCGATCCTCTTTAGCAATGAGCAGTTCTTC.

J is TRBJ1-2 and V is TRBV5-1; weak D call: TRBD1 (6 bases). The CDR3 runs to 15 residues. Germline V gene lookup returns CDR1 SGHRS and CDR2 YFSETQ. V was clipped by 9 bases and J by 7 bases, with 25 bases between them. The CDR3 DNA is TGCGCCACCCTCTTAAACAGGGTAAGAGTTGGTGGCTACACCTTC. Translation gives CATLLNRVRVGGYTF.

V gene TRBV5-6 combines with J gene TRBJ2-5, with 10 bases aligning to TRBD2. This CDR3 has 15 residues. In germline, CDR1 is SGHDT, CDR2 YYEEEE. V shed 4 bases and J 5 bases; nucleotides not matched to a gene: 8. This chain's CDR3 is CASSAPSGGWETQYF. The CDR3 region has the DNA TGTGCCAGCAGCGCCCCTAGCGGGGGATGGGAGACCCAGTACTTC.

The V and J genes are TRBV5-1 and TRBJ1-3; D not resolved. The CDR3 runs to 10 residues. Looked up from germline, CDR1 is SGHRS and CDR2 is YFSETQ. Trimming pared 4 bases from V and 8 bases from J, leaving 4 bases between. DNA of the CDR3: TGCGCCAGCAGCCGAGACACCATATATTTT. Translating gives CASSRDTIYF. Using reference TRBV5-1 and TRBJ1-3 for the parts outside the CDR3, the full variable domain is KAGVTQTPRYLIKTRGQQVTLSCSPISGHRSVSWYQQTPGQGLQFLFEYFSETQRNKGNFPGRFSGRQFSNSRSEMNVSTLELGDSALYLCASSRDTIYFGEGSWLTVV.

The chain joins TRBV29-1 to TRBJ2-3; maybe TRBD2 (6 bases). CDR1 SQVTM and CDR2 ANQGSEA come from the germline V gene. This CDR3 region has 12 residues. Deletions cut 4 bases from V and 4 bases from J, with 9 bases between. The CDR3 nucleotides read TGCAGCGTTGTACGCGGGGCAGATACGCAGTATTTT. Translating it yields CSVVRGADTQYF.

The chain joins TRBV30 to TRBJ1-4, with 8 bases fitting TRBD1. This CDR3 spans 13 amino acids. Germline trimming cut 5 bases from V and 6 bases from J; bases unmatched to any gene: 5. Per germline, CDR1 GTSNPN and CDR2 SVGIG (reference sequence). The CDR3 nucleotides are TGTGCCTGGGACACAGGGGGAGATGAAAAACTGTTTTTT. Amino acids: CAWDTGGDEKLFF. Full variable domain (missing parts from reference TRBV30 and TRBJ1-4): SQTIHQWPATLVQPVGSPLSLECTVEGTSNPNLYWYRQAAGRGLQLLFYSVGIGQISSEVPQNLSASRPQDRQFILSSKKLLLSDSGFYLCAWDTGGDEKLFFGSGTQLSVL.

This clone was recorded only once. Sequence at one end of the junction differs from germline and may be a read error. This chain joins TRBV5-6 and TRBJ2-7, with a weak D call TRBD1 (6 bases). The V gene's germline CDR1 is SGHDT and CDR2 YYEEEE. The CDR3 is 13 residues long. DNA for the CDR3: TGTGCCAGCAGCCATCCCCAGGGAATGGGGGCTAACTTC. It translates to CASSHPQGMGANF.

The V gene is TRBV5-4, the J gene TRBJ2-5; 11 bases agree with TRBD2. The CDR3 has 16 residues. In germline, CDR1 is SGHNT, CDR2 YYREEE (reference sequence). Trimming at V came to 5 bases and at J to 4 bases, leaving 10 bases not matched to a gene. The CDR3 DNA is TGTGCCAGCAGGGGTACTAGCGGGGGCCCGGGAGAGACCCAGTACTTC. The encoded protein is CASRGTSGGPGETQYF.

The genes are TRBV15 and TRBJ2-2, with D unclear. Deletions cut 0 bases from V and 1 base from J, with 6 bases between. CDR1 and CDR2 from the germline V gene are LNHNV and YYDKDF (reference sequence). The length of the CDR3 is 15 residues. CDR3 DNA: TGTGCCACCAGCAGAGAGAGAAAGAACACCGGGGAGCTGTTTTTT. It encodes CATSRERKNTGELFF. The entire variable domain, with the rest obtained from reference TRBV15 and TRBJ2-2, is as follows: DAMVIQNPRYQVTQFGKPVTLSCSQTLNHNVMYWYQQKSSQAPKLLFHYYDKDFNNEADTPDNFQSRRPNTSFCFLDIRSPGLGDTAMYLCATSRERKNTGELFFGEGSRLTVL.

The chain uses TRBV9 and TRBJ2-2, with a tentative D call TRBD1 (6 bases). There are 12 residues in the CDR3. CDR1 and CDR2 from the germline V gene are SGDLS and YYNGEE. Trimming removed 4 bases from V and 8 bases from J, with 9 bases in between. CDR3: CASSFQGGELFF. The CDR3 nucleotides are TGTGCCAGCAGCTTCCAGGGGGGGGAGCTGTTTTTT.

This chain links TRBV2 with TRBJ2-1; 9 bases fit TRBD1. This CDR3 has 15 residues. In germline, CDR1 is SNHLY, CDR2 FYNNEI. V dropped 6 bases and J dropped 1; count of bases not matched to a gene: 4. CDR3 sequence (DNA): TGTGCCAGCAGCGAACAGGGGGCGTCCTACAATGAGCAGTTCTTC. This sequence encodes CASSEQGASYNEQFF.

The chain has TRBV6-5 and TRBJ1-4; D is unresolved. Germline loops: CDR1 MNHEY, CDR2 SVGAGI. The CDR3 covers 14 residues. Deletions cut 4 bases from V and 1 base from J, with 7 bases between. In DNA form, the CDR3 reads TGTGCCAGCAGTTCTGGGAGAACTAATGAAAAACTGTTTTTT. It translates to CASSSGRTNEKLFF.

V usage is TRBV9 and J usage is TRBJ2-5; 9 nucleotides agree with TRBD2. V shed 0 bases and J 5 bases; nucleotides not matched to a gene: 2. Per the germline V gene, CDR1 is SGDLS and CDR2 is YYNGEE. CDR3 length: 14 amino acids. CDR3 nucleotide sequence: TGTGCCAGCAGCGTAGATCTAGCGGGGGAGACCCAGTACTTC. Translation: CASSVDLAGETQYF.

This clone was detected once. The V call is TRBV5-1, the J call TRBJ1-2; a weak D match, TRBD1 (6 bases). The CDR3 totals 18 residues. From germline, CDR1 is SGHRS and CDR2 YFSETQ. Trimming stripped 0 bases from V and 6 bases from J, with 24 bases between. The CDR3 nucleotides are TGCGCCAGCAGCTTGGAGCCCCCCCAGGGGAGAATCTGGGATGGCTACACCTTC. It encodes CASSLEPPQGRIWDGYTF.

The rearrangement uses TRBV27 and TRBJ2-7; the match to TRBD2 covers 10 bases. The junction had 7 bases not matched to a gene; V was cut back by 5 bases and J by 3 bases. Germline V gene lookup returns CDR1 MNHEY and CDR2 SMNVEV (reference sequence). The CDR3 has 15 amino acids. For the CDR3, the DNA is TGTGCCAGCAGTATCTTAGCGGGGGGATTCTACGAGCAGTACTTC. It yields the protein CASSILAGGFYEQYF.

The rearrangement links TRBV18 to TRBJ1-4; TRBD1 might be the D (6 bases). The CDR3 contains 12 residues. The V gene's germline CDR1 is KGHSH and CDR2 LQKENI. V lost 4 bases and J 8 bases, leaving 8 bases between the germline ends. Here the CDR3 reads CASSLDREKLFF. As DNA, the CDR3 is TGTGCCAGCTCACTCGACAGGGAAAAACTGTTTTTT.

The chain links TRBV19 to TRBJ1-5; D is possibly TRBD1 (5 bases). The germline gives CDR1 LNHDA, CDR2 SQIVND (reference sequence). V lost 3 bases, J lost 7 bases, and 16 bases lay in between. CDR3 length: 15 residues. CDR3 in amino acids: CASSIRGGVGQPQHF. For the CDR3, the DNA is TGTGCCAGTAGTATCCGGGGGGGAGTTGGACAGCCCCAGCATTTT.

This chain links TRBV6-1 with TRBJ2-5, with TRBD2 as a possible D gene (5 bases). The length of the CDR3 is 13 residues. Trimming cost V 10 bases and J 1 base, with 13 bases left between them. Looked up from germline, CDR1 is MNHNS and CDR2 is SASEGT. This CDR3 is CANGRGFQETQYF. CDR3 DNA: TGTGCCAACGGACGGGGTTTCCAAGAGACCCAGTACTTC.

The rearrangement uses TRBV5-1 and TRBJ1-4; D is unresolved. This CDR3 region has 15 residues. V lost 0 bases and J lost 3, with 9 bases in between. The germline gives CDR1 SGHRS, CDR2 YFSETQ. In DNA, the CDR3 is TGCGCCAGCAGCTTGGGTCTCGGTTCTAATGAAAAACTGTTTTTT. Encoded protein: CASSLGLGSNEKLFF.

This clone turned up a few times. This chain connects TRBV2 to TRBJ2-1; TRBD2 is a possible D gene (6 bases). Germline loops: CDR1 SNHLY, CDR2 FYNNEI. V lost 6 bases and J 6 bases, leaving 21 bases between the germline ends. The CDR3 has 16 residues. CDR3 loop: CASSGRADGTSNEQFF. The CDR3 DNA is TGTGCCAGCAGCGGTAGGGCAGACGGGACTTCCAATGAGCAGTTCTTC.

J is TRBJ2-1 and V is TRBV29-1, with 8 bases lining up with TRBD1. The CDR3 has 14 amino acids. Germline trimming cut 1 base from V and 8 bases from J; bases unmatched to any gene: 7. In germline, CDR1 is SQVTM, CDR2 ANQGSEA. The CDR3 nucleotides read TGCAGCGTTGAAGGTGGACAGGGTCTTGATGAGCAGTTCTTC. Its translation: CSVEGGQGLDEQFF.

The chain combines TRBV6-4 with TRBJ1-4, with D possibly being TRBD1 (5 bases). Per germline, CDR1 MRHNA and CDR2 SNTAGT. The CDR3 length is 16 residues. Trimming pared 0 bases from V and 4 bases from J, leaving 12 bases between. CDR3 nucleotide sequence: TGTGCCAGCAGTGACTCATTTCGCAGGGTTAATGAAAAACTGTTTTTT. Amino acids: CASSDSFRRVNEKLFF.

This clone was detected a few times. This chain links TRBV2 with TRBJ1-5; D remains ambiguous. CDR3 length equals 14 residues. V was pared by 1 base and J by 4 bases, with 8 bases between. Germline assignment: CDR1 SNHLY and CDR2 FYNNEI. The CDR3, as DNA: TGTGCCAGCAGTGAAGTCGGAGGGAATCAGCCCCAGCATTTT. It codes for CASSEVGGNQPQHF.

This rearrangement joins TRBV5-4 to TRBJ2-7; TRBD1 agrees at 7 bases. In germline, CDR1 is SGHNT, CDR2 YYREEE (reference sequence). The CDR3 has 14 amino acids. After removal of 5 bases from V and 2 bases from J, the junction contained 7 bases not matched to a gene. The CDR3 nucleotides read TGTGCCAGCAGTCGGGACAGTCCCCCCTACGAGCAGTACTTC. As protein: CASSRDSPPYEQYF.

This rearrangement joins TRBV27 to TRBJ2-7; a weak D match, TRBD1 (6 bases). The CDR3 sequence is 14 residues long. Trimming shortened V by 4 bases and J by 4 bases, and 14 bases separated the two germline ends. Germline V gene lookup returns CDR1 MNHEY and CDR2 SMNVEV (reference sequence). The CDR3 nucleotides read TGTGCCAGCAGTTGGCGAACAGGGTCGTACGAGCAGTACTTC. It yields the protein CASSWRTGSYEQYF.

This clone was detected a few times. This chain joins TRBV6-5 and TRBJ1-1, with D uncertain. Between the trimmed V and J ends, which lost 0 bases and 5 bases, there was a span of 10 bases. CDR3 length equals 14 residues. Per germline, CDR1 MNHEY and CDR2 SVGAGI. The DNA of the CDR3 is TGTGCCAGCAGTTACTCAGGCGGTTCTACTGAAGCTTTCTTT. This gives the protein CASSYSGGSTEAFF.

The genes are TRBV29-1 and TRBJ2-7; TRBD1 agrees at 9 bases. This CDR3 has 12 amino acids. Germline V gene lookup returns CDR1 SQVTM and CDR2 ANQGSEA. Trimming removed 4 bases from V and 3 bases from J; junction bases left unmatched: 1. The CDR3 protein is CSVAGQGYEQYF. CDR3 coding DNA: TGCAGCGTTGCGGGACAGGGCTACGAGCAGTACTTC.

This clone was observed a few times. The J gene is TRBJ1-2, the V gene TRBV27; D is unresolved. Per the germline V gene, CDR1 is MNHEY and CDR2 is SMNVEV (reference sequence). Deletions cut 5 bases from V and 8 bases from J, with 18 bases between. This CDR3 contains 14 residues. DNA of the CDR3: TGTGCCAGCAGTCCGGGAGGAGCTAGGACCGGCTACACCTTC. It encodes CASSPGGARTGYTF.

This chain connects TRBV6-5 to TRBJ1-1; 9 positions match TRBD1. The J segment lost 10 bases and the V segment lost 6 bases, leaving 0 bases of the junction unmatched. Germline CDR1 reads MNHEY; CDR2 reads SVGAGI. The CDR3 extends over 10 amino acids. The CDR3 sequence is CASRGQGAFF. For the CDR3, the DNA is TGTGCCAGCAGGGGACAGGGAGCTTTCTTT.